The rows below give T cell receptor beta chains drawn from one sample of a study of immune evolution from preneoplasia to lung adenocarcinoma. Using immunoSEQ multiplex PCR, the repertoire was profiled, and TCRdb retains in-frame clones only, with some absent. The sample contains some 4,900 clones, about 79% of which appear only once. Sequencing was performed on FFPE normal lung tissue adjacent to the tumor. The receptors derive from a person between 55 and 70 years old with lung adenocarcinoma. CDR3s include the opening cysteine and the closing phenylalanine or tryptophan. The D gene is left open where the match is weak. Where a row states a size, it is once, few, many or the class of an expanded clone; other rows omit it.

j_call,v_call,d_call,clone_size,cdr3_aa,cdr3_nt
TRBJ2-7,TRBV28,.,.,CASSPGVTGSYEQYF,TGTGCCAGCAGTCCCGGGGTCACAGGGTCTTACGAGCAGTACTTC
TRBJ2-5,TRBV27,.,.,CASSSLGTQYF,TGTGCCAGCAGCTCCTTGGGGACCCAGTACTTC
TRBJ2-1,TRBV2,.,.,CASRGGDGSYNEQFF,TGTGCCAGCAGAGGAGGGGATGGTTCCTACAATGAGCAGTTCTTC
TRBJ2-2,TRBV7-9,.,.,CASSPPARGPTGELFF,TGTGCCAGCAGCCCCCCGGCACGGGGGCCCACCGGGGAGCTGTTTTTT
TRBJ2-1,TRBV6-5,TRBD2,once,CASRRTSGGNEQFF,TGTGCCAGCAGACGGACTAGCGGGGGTAATGAGCAGTTCTTC
TRBJ2-3,TRBV19,.,.,CASSILPGTDTQYF,TGTGCCAGTAGTATTCTACCGGGCACAGATACGCAGTATTTT
TRBJ1-1,TRBV2,TRBD1,once,CARGGDRGRLTEAFF,TGTGCCAGAGGAGGGGACAGGGGGCGCCTGACTGAAGCTTTCTTT
TRBJ2-5,TRBV2,.,.,CASTAATETQYF,TGTGCCAGCACCGCCGCAACGGAGACCCAGTACTTC
TRBJ2-5,TRBV15,.,few,CAIRDTGQETQYF,TGTGCCATACGGGACACCGGACAAGAGACCCAGTACTTC
TRBJ1-5,TRBV6-6,TRBD1,.,CASRDRGDQPQHF,TGTGCCAGCAGGGACAGGGGTGATCAGCCCCAGCATTTT
TRBJ2-7,TRBV29-1,.,.,CSVGDPLYEQYF,TGCAGCGTTGGGGACCCCCTCTACGAGCAGTACTTC
TRBJ2-5,TRBV28,TRBD2,.,CASSEQRDIQETQYF,TGTGCCAGCAGTGAACAGCGGGATATCCAAGAGACCCAGTACTTC
TRBJ2-2,TRBV27,.,.,CASKVLGERTGELFF,TGTGCCAGCAAGGTCTTGGGGGAAAGGACTGGGGAGCTGTTTTTT
TRBJ2-1,TRBV28,TRBD2,.,CASRSGTSGLMSGHNEQFF,TGTGCCAGCAGATCCGGGACTAGCGGCCTTATGTCCGGACACAATGAGCAGTTCTTC
TRBJ2-1,TRBV4-1,TRBD2,.,CASSQEGLVGWNEQFF,TGCGCCAGCAGCCAAGAGGGACTAGTGGGGTGGAATGAGCAGTTCTTC
TRBJ2-1,TRBV27,.,.,CASSLIGSYNEQFF,TGTGCCAGCAGCTTAATAGGGTCCTACAATGAGCAGTTCTTC
TRBJ2-5,TRBV30,.,.,CAWKRGGAFQETQYF,TGTGCCTGGAAGCGAGGGGGGGCCTTCCAAGAGACCCAGTACTTC
TRBJ1-2,TRBV28,.,.,CASSAGFSRSGYGYTF,TGTGCCAGCAGTGCTGGTTTTTCGAGGTCGGGCTATGGCTACACCTTC
TRBJ2-1,TRBV2,.,few,CAGLAGAPSYNEQFF,TGTGCCGGTCTGGCCGGAGCGCCTTCCTACAATGAGCAGTTCTTC
TRBJ2-2,TRBV5-1,.,.,CASRGQGGTGELFF,TGCGCCAGCAGAGGCCAGGGCGGTACCGGGGAGCTGTTTTTT
TRBJ2-2,TRBV19,TRBD1,.,CASSNIQGANTGELFF,TGTGCCAGTAGCAACATTCAGGGGGCGAACACCGGGGAGCTGTTTTTT
TRBJ2-2,TRBV6-4,.,.,CASRFRSSGELFF,TGTGCCAGCAGATTCCGCTCCTCCGGGGAGCTGTTTTTT
TRBJ2-5,TRBV2,.,.,CASSEGSHGETQYF,TGTGCCAGCAGTGAGGGTTCCCACGGGGAGACCCAGTACTTC
TRBJ2-1,TRBV15,TRBD2,.,CATSSPGLAEVNEQFF,TGTGCCACCAGCTCCCCTGGGCTAGCGGAGGTCAATGAGCAGTTCTTC
TRBJ2-1,TRBV5-1,.,.,CASSFGDFYNEQFF,TGCGCCAGCAGCTTCGGGGACTTCTACAATGAGCAGTTCTTC
TRBJ2-2,TRBV19,.,.,CASSIYSRFPGELFF,TGTGCCAGTAGTATCTATTCTCGCTTCCCCGGGGAGCTGTTTTTT
TRBJ2-5,TRBV19,.,.,CANSPSQGTQYF,TGTGCCAATAGTCCCTCCCAAGGGACCCAGTACTTC
TRBJ2-7,TRBV4-2,TRBD2,.,CASSQDGTSGTYEQYF,TGTGCCAGCAGCCAAGATGGGACTAGCGGGACTTACGAGCAGTACTTC
TRBJ2-2,TRBV7-9,.,.,CASSWSQDGELFF,TGTGCCAGCAGCTGGAGTCAGGACGGGGAGCTGTTTTTT